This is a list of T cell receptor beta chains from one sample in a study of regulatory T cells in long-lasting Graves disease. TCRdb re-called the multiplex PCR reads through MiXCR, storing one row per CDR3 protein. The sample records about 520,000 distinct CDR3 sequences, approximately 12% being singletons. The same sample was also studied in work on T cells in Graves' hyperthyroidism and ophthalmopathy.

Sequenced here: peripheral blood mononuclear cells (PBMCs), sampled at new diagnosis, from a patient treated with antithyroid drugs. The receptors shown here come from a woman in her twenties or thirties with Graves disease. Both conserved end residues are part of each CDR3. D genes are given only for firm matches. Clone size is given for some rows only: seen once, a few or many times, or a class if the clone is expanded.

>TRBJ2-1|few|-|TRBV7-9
CASSLATDNEQFF
TGTGCCAGCAGCTTAGCGACAGACAATGAGCAGTTCTTC
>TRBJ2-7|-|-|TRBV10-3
CAISPYGGRNEQYF
TGTGCCATCAGCCCTTACGGCGGCCGGAACGAGCAGTACTTC
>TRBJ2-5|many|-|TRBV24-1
CATSDFDRSGFETQYF
TGTGCCACCAGTGATTTCGACAGGTCTGGATTCGAGACCCAGTACTTC
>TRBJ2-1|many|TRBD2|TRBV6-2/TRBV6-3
CASSPAGVYNEQFF
TGTGCCAGCAGCCCAGCGGGAGTCTACAATGAGCAGTTCTTC
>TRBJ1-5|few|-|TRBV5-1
CASSLRGPQPQHF
TGCGCCAGCAGCTTGAGGGGCCCTCAGCCCCAGCATTTT
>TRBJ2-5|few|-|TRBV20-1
CSARTRGHQETQYF
TGCAGTGCTAGAACTCGGGGGCATCAAGAGACCCAGTACTTC
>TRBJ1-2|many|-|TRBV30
CAWRLQPVGGYTF
TGTGCCTGGCGCCTCCAACCCGTGGGGGGCTACACCTTC
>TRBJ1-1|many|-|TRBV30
CAWTEQPNTEAFF
TGTGCCTGGACTGAGCAGCCGAACACTGAAGCTTTCTTT
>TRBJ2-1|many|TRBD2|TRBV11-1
CASSLGPSGSSRPYNEQFF
TGTGCCAGCAGCTTAGGGCCTAGCGGGTCCTCCCGGCCCTACAATGAGCAGTTCTTC
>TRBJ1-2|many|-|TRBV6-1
CASTSNFYGYTF
TGTGCCAGCACTTCAAACTTCTATGGCTACACCTTC
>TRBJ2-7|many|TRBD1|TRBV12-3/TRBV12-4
CASSCDRDRGHYEQYF
TGTGCCAGCAGTTGTGACCGGGACAGGGGGCATTACGAGCAGTACTTC
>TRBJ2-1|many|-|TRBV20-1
CSASWGSGYNEQFF
TGCAGTGCTAGTTGGGGGAGTGGGTACAATGAGCAGTTCTTC
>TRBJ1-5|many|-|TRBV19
CASSPPMGQRNQPQHF
TGTGCCAGTAGCCCACCGATGGGACAAAGAAATCAGCCCCAGCATTTT
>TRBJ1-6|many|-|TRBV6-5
CASSYRNNSPLHF
TGTGCCAGCAGTTACAGAAATAATTCACCCCTCCACTTT
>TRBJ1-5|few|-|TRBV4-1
CASSHPRDPAQHF
TGCGCCAGCAGCCACCCCCGAGACCCAGCCCAGCATTTT
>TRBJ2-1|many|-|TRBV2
CASSPNTPYNEQFF
TGTGCCAGCAGTCCCAACACGCCGTACAATGAGCAGTTCTTC
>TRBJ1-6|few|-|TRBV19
CASRRSGANSPLHF
TGTGCCAGTAGACGTTCCGGGGCTAATTCACCCCTCCACTTT
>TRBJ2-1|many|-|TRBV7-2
CASSLRRSGSYNEQFF
TGTGCCAGCAGCTTAAGGAGAAGTGGGTCCTACAATGAGCAGTTCTTC
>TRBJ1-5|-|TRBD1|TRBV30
CAWSRTGREPQHF
TGTGCCTGGAGTAGGACAGGGAGAGAACCCCAGCATTTT
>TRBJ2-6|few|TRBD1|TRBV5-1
CASSLQGQGFPSGANVLTF
TGCGCCAGCAGCTTGCAGGGACAGGGCTTCCCCTCTGGGGCCAACGTCCTGACTTTC
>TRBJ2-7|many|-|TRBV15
CATSRDLEGTQPYEQYF
TGTGCCACCAGCAGAGACCTAGAAGGGACCCAACCTTACGAGCAGTACTTC
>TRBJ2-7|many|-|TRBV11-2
CASSLGYGRSSSYEQYF
TGTGCCAGCAGCTTAGGGTACGGCAGAAGCAGCTCCTACGAGCAGTACTTC
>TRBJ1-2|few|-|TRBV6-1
CASSQLRGVARDYTF
TGTGCCAGCAGTCAGCTTAGGGGGGTTGCCCGTGACTACACCTTC
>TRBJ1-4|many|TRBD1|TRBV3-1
CASSQTGTGGEKLFF
TGTGCCAGCAGCCAAACCGGGACAGGGGGTGAAAAACTGTTTTTT
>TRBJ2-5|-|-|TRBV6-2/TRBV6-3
CASSYFGTATQETQYF
TGTGCCAGCAGTTACTTCGGGACGGCCACCCAAGAGACCCAGTACTTC
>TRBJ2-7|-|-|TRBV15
CATSYKTSYEQYF
TGTGCCACCAGCTACAAGACCTCCTACGAGCAGTACTTC
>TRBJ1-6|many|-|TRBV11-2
CASSLAGTDNSPLHF
TGTGCCAGCAGCTTAGCTGGAACAGATAATTCACCCCTCCACTTT
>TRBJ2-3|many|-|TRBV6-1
CASSEPRLGSTDTQYF
TGTGCCAGCAGTGAACCCCGACTGGGGAGCACAGATACGCAGTATTTT
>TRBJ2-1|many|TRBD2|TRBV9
CASSSGLAANNEQFF
TGTGCCAGCAGCTCAGGACTAGCGGCTAACAATGAGCAGTTCTTC
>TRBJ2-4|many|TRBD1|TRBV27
CASRDREAKNIQYF
TGTGCCAGCAGAGACAGGGAAGCCAAAAACATTCAGTACTTC
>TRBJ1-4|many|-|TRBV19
CASSIGIRQKLFF
TGTGCCAGTAGTATCGGAATTCGCCAAAAACTGTTTTTT
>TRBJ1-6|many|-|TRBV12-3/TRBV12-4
CASSFKKDSPLHF
TGTGCCAGCAGTTTCAAGAAGGATTCACCCCTCCACTTT
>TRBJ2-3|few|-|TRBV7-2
CASSLVLFSSTDTQYF
TGTGCCAGCAGCTTAGTGCTATTTTCTAGCACAGATACGCAGTATTTT
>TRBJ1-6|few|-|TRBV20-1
CSAPDLDALHF
TGCAGTGCTCCCGACCTAGACGCCCTCCACTTT
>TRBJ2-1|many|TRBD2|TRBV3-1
CASSPPLRLAGGNEQFF
TGTGCCAGCAGCCCCCCGCTCCGACTAGCGGGTGGAAATGAGCAGTTCTTC
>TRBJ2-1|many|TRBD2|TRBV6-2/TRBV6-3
CASSQRETYNEQFF
TGTGCCAGCAGTCAGCGGGAGACCTACAATGAGCAGTTCTTC
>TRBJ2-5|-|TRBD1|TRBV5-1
CASSSRTGAQETQYF
TGCGCCAGCAGCTCACGGACAGGGGCACAAGAGACCCAGTACTTC
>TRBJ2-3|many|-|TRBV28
CASSLFLRSSHTQYF
TGTGCCAGCAGTTTATTCCTCCGCTCGAGCCATACGCAGTATTTT
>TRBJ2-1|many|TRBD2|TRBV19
CASSPGLAENEQFF
TGTGCCAGTAGTCCGGGACTAGCGGAGAATGAGCAGTTCTTC
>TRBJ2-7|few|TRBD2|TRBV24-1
CATFEEAGEYKQYF
TGTGCCACCTTTGAAGAAGCGGGAGAGTACAAGCAGTACTTC
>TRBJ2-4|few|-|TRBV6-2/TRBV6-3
CASFPDRAESFWLAKNIQYF
TGTGCCAGCTTCCCTGACCGGGCAGAGTCTTTCTGGCTAGCCAAAAACATTCAGTACTTC
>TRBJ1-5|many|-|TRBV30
CAWSEFGRADYSNQPQHF
TGTGCCTGGAGTGAATTTGGCAGGGCCGATTATAGCAATCAGCCCCAGCATTTT
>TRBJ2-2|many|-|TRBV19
CASSTVEAKGGELFF
TGTGCCAGTAGTACGGTGGAGGCCAAGGGCGGGGAGCTGTTTTTT
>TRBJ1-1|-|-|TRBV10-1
CASSEGVGTEAFF
TGCGCCAGCAGTGAAGGAGTTGGCACTGAAGCTTTCTTT
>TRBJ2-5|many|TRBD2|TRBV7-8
CASSLESGSAETQYF
TGTGCCAGCAGCTTAGAAAGCGGGAGCGCAGAGACCCAGTACTTC
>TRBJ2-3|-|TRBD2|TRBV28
CASSFGPAGAATQYF
TGTGCCAGCAGTTTCGGACCAGCGGGAGCGGCTACGCAGTATTTT
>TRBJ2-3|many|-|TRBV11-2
CASSPRPDMDTQYF
TGTGCCAGCAGCCCCAGACCCGATATGGATACGCAGTATTTT
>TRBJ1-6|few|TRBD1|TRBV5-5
CASSNRGEGSPLHF
TGTGCCAGCAGCAACAGGGGGGAGGGTTCACCCCTCCACTTT
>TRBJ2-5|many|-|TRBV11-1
CASSSGRRPQETQYF
TGTGCCAGCAGCTCTGGACGGAGACCTCAAGAGACCCAGTACTTC
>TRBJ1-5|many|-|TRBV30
CAWSVQRGNQPQHF
TGTGCCTGGAGTGTACAGCGGGGCAATCAGCCCCAGCATTTT
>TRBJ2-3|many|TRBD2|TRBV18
CASSPPGLAGEDTQYF
TGTGCCAGCTCACCTCCCGGACTAGCGGGAGAAGATACGCAGTATTTT
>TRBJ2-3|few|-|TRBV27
CASSPGQRITDTQYF
TGTGCCAGCAGTCCCGGACAGAGAATCACAGATACGCAGTATTTT